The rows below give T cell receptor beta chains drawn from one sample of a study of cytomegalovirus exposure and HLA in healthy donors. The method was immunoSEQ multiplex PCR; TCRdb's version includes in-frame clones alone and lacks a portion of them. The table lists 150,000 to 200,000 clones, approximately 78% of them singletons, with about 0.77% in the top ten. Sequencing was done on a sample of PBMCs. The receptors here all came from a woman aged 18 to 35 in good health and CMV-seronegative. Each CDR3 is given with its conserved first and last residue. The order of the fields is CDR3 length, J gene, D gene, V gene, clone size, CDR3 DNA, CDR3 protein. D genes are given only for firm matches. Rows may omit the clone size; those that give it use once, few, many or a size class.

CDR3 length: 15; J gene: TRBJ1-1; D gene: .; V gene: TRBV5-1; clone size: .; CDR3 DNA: TGCGCCAGCAGCTTGGGGGGGGGAGTCAGGGGCGAAGCTTTCTTT; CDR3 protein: CASSLGGGVRGEAFF
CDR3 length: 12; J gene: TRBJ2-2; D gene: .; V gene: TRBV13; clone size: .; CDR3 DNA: TGTGCCAGCAGCCCAGACACCGGGGAGCTGTTTTTT; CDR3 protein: CASSPDTGELFF
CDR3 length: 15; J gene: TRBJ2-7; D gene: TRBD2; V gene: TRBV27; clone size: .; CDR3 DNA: TGTGCCAGCAGACGAACTAGCGGGAGTTCCTACGAGCAGTACTTC; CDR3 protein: CASRRTSGSSYEQYF
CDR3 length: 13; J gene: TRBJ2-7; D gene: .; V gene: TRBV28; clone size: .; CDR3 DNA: TGTGCCAGCAGGCTACAGGGTGGCCACGAGCAGTACTTC; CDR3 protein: CASRLQGGHEQYF
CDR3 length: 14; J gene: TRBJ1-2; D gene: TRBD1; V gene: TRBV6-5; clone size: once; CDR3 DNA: TGTGCCAGCAGAAAACCGGGACAGATATATGGCTACACCTTC; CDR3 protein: CASRKPGQIYGYTF
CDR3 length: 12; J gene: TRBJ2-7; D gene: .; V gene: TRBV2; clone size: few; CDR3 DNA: TGTGCCAGCAGTGCGGGAACCTACGAGCAGTACTTC; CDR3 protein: CASSAGTYEQYF
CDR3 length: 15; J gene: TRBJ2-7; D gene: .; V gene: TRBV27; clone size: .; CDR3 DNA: TGTGCCAGCAGACTTATGGTGGGAGGCCAAGACGAGCAGTACTTC; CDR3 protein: CASRLMVGGQDEQYF
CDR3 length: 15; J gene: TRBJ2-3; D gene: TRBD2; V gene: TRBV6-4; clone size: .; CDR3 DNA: TGTGCCAGCAGTCTACTAGCGGGCCACACAGATACGCAGTATTTT; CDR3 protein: CASSLLAGHTDTQYF
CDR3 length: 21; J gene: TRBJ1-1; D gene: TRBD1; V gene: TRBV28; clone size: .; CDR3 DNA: TGTGCCAGCAGTTTATCATGGTCACACAGGGGGCCGGGGCCGGCGGACACTGAAGCTTTCTTT; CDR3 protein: CASSLSWSHRGPGPADTEAFF
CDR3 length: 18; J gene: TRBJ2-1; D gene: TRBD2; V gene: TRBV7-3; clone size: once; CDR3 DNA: TGTGCCAGCAGCGTGACCGGGACTAGCGGGAGGGCGGGGAATGAGCAGTTCTTC; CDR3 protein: CASSVTGTSGRAGNEQFF
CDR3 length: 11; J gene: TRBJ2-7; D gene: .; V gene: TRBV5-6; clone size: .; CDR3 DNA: TGTGCCAGCAGCACCACTAATGAGCAGTACTTC; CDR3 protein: CASSTTNEQYF
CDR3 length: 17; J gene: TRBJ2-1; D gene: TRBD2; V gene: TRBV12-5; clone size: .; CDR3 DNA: TGTGCTAGTGGTTTGTCGCCGGGACTAGCAACTCGCAATGAGCAGTTCTTC; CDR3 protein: CASGLSPGLATRNEQFF
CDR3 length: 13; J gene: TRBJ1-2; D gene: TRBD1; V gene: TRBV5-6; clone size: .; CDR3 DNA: TGTGCCAGCAGCATTGGACAGGGGTCCGGCTACACCTTC; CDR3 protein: CASSIGQGSGYTF
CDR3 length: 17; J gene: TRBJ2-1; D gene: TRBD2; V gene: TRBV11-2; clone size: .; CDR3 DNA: TGTGCCAGCAGCTTGCGGACTAGCGGGAGCTTCTACAATGAGCAGTTCTTC; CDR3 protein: CASSLRTSGSFYNEQFF
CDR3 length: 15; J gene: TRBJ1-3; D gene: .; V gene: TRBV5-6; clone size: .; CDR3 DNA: TGTGCCAGCAGCCCCCCGACAGGACCAGGAAACACCATATATTTT; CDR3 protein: CASSPPTGPGNTIYF
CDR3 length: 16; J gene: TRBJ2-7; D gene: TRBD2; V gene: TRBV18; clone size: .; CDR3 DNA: TGTGCCAGCTCACCCTTAGCGGGAGGGGTCTCCTACGAGCAGTACTTC; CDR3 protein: CASSPLAGGVSYEQYF
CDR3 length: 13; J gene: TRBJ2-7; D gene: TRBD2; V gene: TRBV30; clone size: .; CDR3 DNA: TGTGCCTGTCGACTAGCGGGAGCACACGAGCAGTACTTC; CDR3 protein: CACRLAGAHEQYF
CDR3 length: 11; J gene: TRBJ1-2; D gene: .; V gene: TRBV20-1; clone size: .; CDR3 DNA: TGCAGTGCGCCGGGACTTTATGGCTACACCTTC; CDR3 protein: CSAPGLYGYTF
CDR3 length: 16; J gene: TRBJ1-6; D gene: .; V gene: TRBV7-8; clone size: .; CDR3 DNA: TGTGCCAGCAGCTTAGCGGGAGGGGCTAGGGATTCACCCCTCCACTTT; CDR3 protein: CASSLAGGARDSPLHF
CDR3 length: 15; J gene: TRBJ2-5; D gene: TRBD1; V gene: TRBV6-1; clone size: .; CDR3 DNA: TGTGCCAGCAGTTCCACGACAGGGGTAGGGGAGACCCAGTACTTC; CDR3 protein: CASSSTTGVGETQYF
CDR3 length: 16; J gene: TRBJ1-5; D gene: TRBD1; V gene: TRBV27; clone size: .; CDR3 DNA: TGTGCCAGCAGTTTATCGTCAGGACAGGTGAATCAGCCCCAGCATTTT; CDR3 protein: CASSLSSGQVNQPQHF
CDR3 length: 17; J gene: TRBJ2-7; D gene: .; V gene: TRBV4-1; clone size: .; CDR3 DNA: TGCGCCAGCAGCCAAGATAGCGGCGGCCCACGTCGGGCGGAGCAGTACTTC; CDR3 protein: CASSQDSGGPRRAEQYF
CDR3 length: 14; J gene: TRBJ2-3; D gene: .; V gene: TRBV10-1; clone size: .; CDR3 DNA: TGCGCCAGCAGTGAGCGGAGGCTTGAAGATACGCAGTATTTT; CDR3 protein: CASSERRLEDTQYF
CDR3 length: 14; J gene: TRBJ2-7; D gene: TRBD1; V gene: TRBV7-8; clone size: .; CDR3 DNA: TGTGCCAGCAGTGGACAGGGAAGGACCTACGAGCAGTACTTC; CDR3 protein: CASSGQGRTYEQYF
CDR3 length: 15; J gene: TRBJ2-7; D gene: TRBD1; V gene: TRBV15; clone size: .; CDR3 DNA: TGTGCCACCAGCAGAGATACGGACAGGGCCTACGAGCAGTACTTC; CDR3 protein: CATSRDTDRAYEQYF
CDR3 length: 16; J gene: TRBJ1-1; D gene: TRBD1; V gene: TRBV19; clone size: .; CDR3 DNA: TGTGCCAGTAGTATAGAATACAGGGGATTGAACACTGAAGCTTTCTTT; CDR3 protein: CASSIEYRGLNTEAFF
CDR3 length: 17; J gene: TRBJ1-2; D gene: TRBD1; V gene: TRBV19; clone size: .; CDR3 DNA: TGTGCCAGTAGTACCCCACCGTATTTTGACAGGGAGAATGGCTACACCTTC; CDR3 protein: CASSTPPYFDRENGYTF
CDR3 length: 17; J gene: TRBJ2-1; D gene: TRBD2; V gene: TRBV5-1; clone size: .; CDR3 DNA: TGCGCCAGCAGCACCACGCTAGCGGGAGGGATCAAGGATGAGCAGTTCTTC; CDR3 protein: CASSTTLAGGIKDEQFF
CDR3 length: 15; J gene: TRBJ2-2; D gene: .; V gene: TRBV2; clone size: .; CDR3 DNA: TGTGCCAGCAGTGAAAGGACTATACCCACCGGGGAGCTGTTTTTT; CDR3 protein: CASSERTIPTGELFF
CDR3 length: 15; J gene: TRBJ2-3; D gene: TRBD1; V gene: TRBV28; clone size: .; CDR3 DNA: TGTGCCAGCGCCTACAGGGGGCTGTTCACAGATACGCAGTATTTT; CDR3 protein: CASAYRGLFTDTQYF
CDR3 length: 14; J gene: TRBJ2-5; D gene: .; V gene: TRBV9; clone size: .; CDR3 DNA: TGTGCCAGCAGCGCCGGTAGGGGGTGGGAGACCCAGTACTTC; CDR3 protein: CASSAGRGWETQYF
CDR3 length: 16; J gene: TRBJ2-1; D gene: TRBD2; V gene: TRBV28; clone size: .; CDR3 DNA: TGTGCCAGCAGTTTCGTGAGGGACTACAAGGACAATGAGCAGTTCTTC; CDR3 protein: CASSFVRDYKDNEQFF
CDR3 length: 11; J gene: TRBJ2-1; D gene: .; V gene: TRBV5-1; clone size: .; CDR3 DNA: TGCGCCAGCAGCTTAGGAGGTGAGCAGTTCTTC; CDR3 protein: CASSLGGEQFF
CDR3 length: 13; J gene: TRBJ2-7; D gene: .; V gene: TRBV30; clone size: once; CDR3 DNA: TGTGCCTGGAGTCCCCAGGGAAGGTACGAGCAGTACTTC; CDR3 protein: CAWSPQGRYEQYF
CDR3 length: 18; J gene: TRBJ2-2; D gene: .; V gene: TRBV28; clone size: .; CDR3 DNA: TGTGCCACCTACAAAGTCGTGCCGGGATGGGAGCTCACCGGGGAGCTGTTTTTT; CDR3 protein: CATYKVVPGWELTGELFF
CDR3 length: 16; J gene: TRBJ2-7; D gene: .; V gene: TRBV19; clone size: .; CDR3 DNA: TGTGCCAGTAGTACCCGGGTAGGCCGCGGGTCCTACGAGCAGTACTTC; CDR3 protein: CASSTRVGRGSYEQYF
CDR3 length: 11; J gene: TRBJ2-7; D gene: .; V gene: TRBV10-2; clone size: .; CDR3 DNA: TGCGCCAGCAGTGACCGGGACGAGCAGTACTTC; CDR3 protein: CASSDRDEQYF
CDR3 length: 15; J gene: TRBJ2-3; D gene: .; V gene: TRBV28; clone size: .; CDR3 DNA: TGTGCCAGCATCGGTCTAGCGATAAGCACAGATACGCAGTATTTT; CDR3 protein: CASIGLAISTDTQYF
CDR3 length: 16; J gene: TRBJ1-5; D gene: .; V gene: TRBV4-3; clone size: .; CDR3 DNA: TGCGCCAGCAGCCAAGATTCACAGAATAGCAATCAGCCCCAGCATTTT; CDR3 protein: CASSQDSQNSNQPQHF
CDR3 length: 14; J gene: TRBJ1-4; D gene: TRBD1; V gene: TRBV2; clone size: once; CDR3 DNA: TGTGCCAGCAGTGAAGACAGGGGGCACGAAAAACTGTTTTTT; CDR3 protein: CASSEDRGHEKLFF
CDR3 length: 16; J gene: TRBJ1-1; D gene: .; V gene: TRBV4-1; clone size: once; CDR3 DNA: TGCGCCAGCAGCCAAGTTAACAGCGGGATGAACACTGAAGCTTTCTTT; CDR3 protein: CASSQVNSGMNTEAFF
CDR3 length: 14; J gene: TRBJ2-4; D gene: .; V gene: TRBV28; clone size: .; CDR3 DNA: TGTGCCAGCAGACCTCCCGGAGCCAAAAACATTCAGTACTTC; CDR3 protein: CASRPPGAKNIQYF